The T cell receptor beta chain under discussion was sequenced for a study of shared clonotypes between healthy human individuals. Only in-frame clones appear in the TCRdb table, and some are missing; sequencing was by immunoSEQ multiplex PCR. Altogether about 380,000 clones are present, about 96% being singletons, with the ten largest covering around 0.3%. This TCR derives from a man aged 25-45 years in good health. The specimen sequenced was memory CD8+ T cells sorted from blood. As to subset: CD45RO+ cells pooled with CCR7-negative TemRA cells.

CDR3 DNA sequence: TGTGCCAGCAGGGGTAGCTTGCACGAGCAGTACTTC. It encodes CASRGSLHEQYF. This chain connects TRBV2 to TRBJ2-7, with D hard to call. The germline V gene encodes CDR1 SNHLY and CDR2 FYNNEI. With 6 bases removed from V and 5 bases from J, the gap between germline ends came to 11 bases. The CDR3 totals 12 residues.